The 5 T cell receptor beta chains below come from one sample, sequenced in a study of cytomegalovirus exposure and HLA in healthy donors. Primers for the PCR totalled 60 Vbeta and 13 Jbeta. Sequencing used immunoSEQ multiplex PCR; TCRdb keeps in-frame clones, though not all of them. The data show over 110,000 clones, with 65% to 80% seen just once and under 1.5% held by the top ten. Source material: PBMCs. These receptors were obtained from a male donor in good health and CMV-seropositive.

This clone has just a few counts. The chain employs TRBV5-1 and TRBJ2-1; TRBD2 agrees at 8 bases. The V gene end was trimmed by 4 bases and the J gene end by 8 bases; junction bases not matched to a gene: 11. CDR1 and CDR2 from the germline V gene are SGHRS and YFSETQ. The CDR3 is 15 residues long. In DNA form, the CDR3 reads TGCGCCAGCAGCACGAGTACTAGCGGTGGGTATGAGCAGTTCTTC. Its translation is CASSTSTSGGYEQFF.

With respect to this clone: This specimen includes other DNA sequences encoding the same CDR3. V gene TRBV18 combines with J gene TRBJ2-7; no reliable D call. The CDR3 is made up of 13 amino acids. CDR1 and CDR2 from the germline V gene are KGHSH and LQKENI. V lost 3 bases and J lost 0, with 6 bases in between. The CDR3 region is CASSPPDSYEQYF. The CDR3 DNA reads TGTGCCAGCTCACCCCCAGACTCCTACGAGCAGTACTTC.

This clone was recorded only once. The chain links TRBV6-1 to TRBJ2-2, with D possibly being TRBD2 (5 bases). The CDR3 consists of 13 residues. CDR1 is MNHNS and CDR2 is SASEGT in the germline V gene. The germline V and J ends were trimmed by 6 bases and 6 bases, with 11 bases remaining between them. CDR3 DNA sequence: TGTGCCAGCAGCGCGAGGGAAGCCGGGGAGCTGTTTTTT. Translating it yields CASSAREAGELFF.

The CDR3 DNA reads as TGCGCCAGCAGTGAGTCGCCAGGCCCGACTAATGAAAAACTGTTTTTT. Its protein product is CASSESPGPTNEKLFF. The chain links TRBV10-1 to TRBJ1-4; D gene ambiguous. Germline V gene lookup returns CDR1 WNHNN and CDR2 SYGVQD (reference sequence). The CDR3 runs 16 residues. V was clipped by 0 bases and J by 2 bases, with 10 bases between them.

The chain recombines TRBV6-4 with TRBJ1-6; D is ambiguous. The germline CDR1 and CDR2 sequences are MRHNA and SNTAGT. Trimming cost V 3 bases and J 10 bases, with 16 bases left between them. This CDR3 region has 15 residues. DNA of the CDR3: TGTGCCAGCAGTGAGCGGTCAGATGTCGGCTCACCCCTCCACTTT. Protein sequence: CASSERSDVGSPLHF.